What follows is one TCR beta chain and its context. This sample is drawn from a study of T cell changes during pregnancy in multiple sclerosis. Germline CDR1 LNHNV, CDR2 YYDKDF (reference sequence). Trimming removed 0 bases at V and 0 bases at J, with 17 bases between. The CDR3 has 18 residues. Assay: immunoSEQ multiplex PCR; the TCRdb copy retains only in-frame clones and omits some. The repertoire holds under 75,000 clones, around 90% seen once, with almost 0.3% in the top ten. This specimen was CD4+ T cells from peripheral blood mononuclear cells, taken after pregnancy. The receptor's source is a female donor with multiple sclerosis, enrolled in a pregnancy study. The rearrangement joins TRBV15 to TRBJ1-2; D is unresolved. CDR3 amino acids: CATSRDRVFGLANYGYTF. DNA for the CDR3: TGTGCCACCAGCAGAGATCGAGTTTTTGGTCTAGCTAACTATGGCTACACCTTC.